The source of this T cell receptor beta chain is a study of control samples from healthy donors and cancer patients. Profiled with immunoSEQ multiplex PCR; TCRdb holds only in-frame clones, not every one. The sample has roughly 24,000 clones, 75% to 90% seen once; the top ten hold 20% to 25%. V lost 4 bases to trimming and J lost 5 bases, with 20 bases between them. Per germline, CDR1 MNHNS and CDR2 SASEGT. The CDR3 runs to 16 residues. This clonotype was obtained from a man aged 60-69 years with colorectal cancer. The material sequenced was PBMCs. The chain joins TRBV6-1 to TRBJ1-1, with D possibly matching TRBD1 (6 bases). The CDR3 region has the DNA TGTGCCAGCAGTGGTCCCCTGGTTGGGGGCGCGACTGAAGCTTTCTTT. Encoded protein: CASSGPLVGGATEAFF.